Presented here are 13 T cell receptor beta chains from one specimen sequenced in a study of chemoradiotherapy in HPV16-positive cancers. Clones were read by immunoSEQ multiplex PCR, and TCRdb kept only the in-frame ones, dropping some. The sample lists 5,800 or so clones; approximately 93% were seen once. The input for sequencing was blood, taken from a patient who underwent chemoradiotherapy. Receptors originate from a human donor with HPV-associated anogenital cancer.

This CDR3 is CASSSWTSGSYEQYF. CDR3 in DNA: TGTGCCAGCAGCTCATGGACTAGCGGGAGCTACGAGCAGTACTTC. This chain joins TRBV11-2 and TRBJ2-7; the match to TRBD2 covers 13 bases. Looked up from germline, CDR1 is SGHAT and CDR2 is FQNNGV. V was pared by 4 bases and J by 3 bases, with 3 bases of the junction left unmatched. The CDR3 length is 15 residues.

The V call is TRBV4-2, the J call TRBJ2-7; D may be TRBD1 (5 bases). The CDR3 extends over 16 amino acids. CDR1 is LGHNA, CDR2 YNFKEQ, per germline. The V and J ends lost 0 bases and 7 bases respectively, with 19 bases between them. The CDR3 region has the DNA TGTGCCAGCAGCCAAGATGCAGGACAAGATGCGGTGGAGCAGTACTTC. It codes for CASSQDAGQDAVEQYF.

J is TRBJ1-2 and V is TRBV7-9; D may be TRBD1 (6 bases). V was trimmed by 5 bases and J by 4 bases, leaving 20 bases between them. The CDR3 covers 16 residues. CDR1 SEHNR and CDR2 FQNEAQ come from the germline V gene (reference sequence). The CDR3 region has the DNA TGTGCCAGCAGCCCTGGGACATTCAACGCTGGCTATGGCTACACCTTC. It yields the protein CASSPGTFNAGYGYTF.

This chain joins TRBV4-3 and TRBJ2-5, with 10 nucleotides matching TRBD2. The V gene end was trimmed by 2 bases and the J gene end by 7 bases; junction bases not matched to a gene: 7. Germline-derived CDR1 and CDR2 are LGHNA and YSLEER. The CDR3 consists of 15 residues. CDR3 nucleotides: TGCGCCAGCAGCCAACTAGCGGGGGCCACGGGGACCCAGTACTTC. Residues: CASSQLAGATGTQYF.

The chain combines TRBV5-1 with TRBJ1-6, with 8 nucleotides matching TRBD1. V was clipped by 4 bases and J by 7 bases; unmatched bases: 4. The CDR3 consists of 14 residues. CDR1 and CDR2 (germline): SGHRS, YFSETQ. CDR3 bases: TGCGCCAGCAGCCTAGGACAGGGAAATTCACCCCTCCACTTT. Protein sequence: CASSLGQGNSPLHF.

V is TRBV4-1 and J is TRBJ2-1; 15 bases are shared with TRBD2. V dropped 3 bases and J dropped 6; count of bases not matched to a gene: 18. Germline values: CDR1 MGHRA, CDR2 YSYEKL. The CDR3 length is 21 residues. The CDR3 DNA reads as TGCGCCAGCAGCCATGCACCGGGACTAGCGGGAGGCAACGGCCGACGCAATGAGCAGTTCTTC. Amino acid sequence: CASSHAPGLAGGNGRRNEQFF.

This chain uses TRBV11-3 with TRBJ2-7; maybe TRBD2 (5 bases). Trimming cost V 2 bases and J 2 bases, with 16 bases left between them. In germline, CDR1 is SGHNT, CDR2 YENEEA. The CDR3 is 16 residues long. For the CDR3, the DNA is TGTGCCAGCAGCTTAAGGGAGACCAACAACCCCTACGAGCAGTACTTC. This codes for CASSLRETNNPYEQYF.

This chain uses TRBV2 with TRBJ2-7; 11 bases fit TRBD1. Germline V lookup: CDR1 SNHLY, CDR2 FYNNEI. The CDR3 is 15 amino acids. Trimming removed 5 bases from V and 1 base from J; junction bases left unmatched: 4. The CDR3 nucleotides read TGTGCCAGCAGTCCCCGGGACAGGGGGTCCTACGAGCAGTACTTC. It encodes CASSPRDRGSYEQYF.

The chain recombines TRBV7-3 with TRBJ2-6; D gene unclear. CDR1 and CDR2 from the germline V gene are SGHTA and FQGTGA. CDR3 size: 16 residues. Trimming removed 5 bases at V and 0 bases at J, with 11 bases between. CDR3 nucleotides: TGTGCCAGCAGCCTCGGTTCGTTCTCTGGGGCCAACGTCCTGACTTTC. This codes for CASSLGSFSGANVLTF.

This rearrangement joins TRBV5-1 to TRBJ2-3, with 8 bases that match TRBD2. The germline V gene has CDR1 SGHRS and CDR2 YFSETQ. V was clipped by 0 bases and J by 4 bases; unmatched bases: 10. The CDR3 is 17 amino acids. CDR3 loop: CASSLADSGGRSDTQYF. CDR3 bases: TGCGCCAGCAGCTTGGCGGACAGCGGGGGCAGGTCAGATACGCAGTATTTT.

The chain uses TRBV27 and TRBJ1-1; D unclear. V lost 1 base, J lost 0 bases, and 3 bases lay in between. The germline gives CDR1 MNHEY, CDR2 SMNVEV (reference sequence). The CDR3 is 13 amino acids. The CDR3 here is CASSLLVNTEAFF. CDR3 DNA: TGTGCCAGCAGTTTATTAGTGAACACTGAAGCTTTCTTT.

The chain is built from TRBV7-2 and TRBJ1-5; D gene ambiguous. Between the trimmed V and J ends, which lost 4 bases and 4 bases, there was a span of 11 bases. This CDR3 spans 14 amino acids. The germline V gene encodes CDR1 SGHTA and CDR2 FQGNSA. The CDR3 sequence: CASSSLGMNQPQHF. In DNA, the CDR3 is TGTGCCAGCAGCTCGCTGGGGATGAATCAGCCCCAGCATTTT.

The rearrangement uses TRBV6-4 and TRBJ2-1, with 7 bases that match TRBD2. CDR3 size: 15 residues. Germline CDR1 and CDR2: MRHNA and SNTAGT. Germline trimming cut 6 bases from V and 1 base from J; bases unmatched to any gene: 6. CDR3 sequence: CASSPLAASYNEQFF. CDR3 in DNA: TGTGCCAGCAGCCCCCTAGCGGCTTCCTACAATGAGCAGTTCTTC.